Here is one TCR beta chain with its context. Its antigen is undetermined. This sample is drawn from a study of naive and memory T cell subsets. General study findings and limits: In naive cells, over 85% of TCR sequences were seen only once. Possibly reflecting memory cells re-expressing CD45RA, a few larger clonotypes occurred in naive repertoires, especially CD8. Activation and differentiation may alter RNA-based TCR counts. The power law exponent of TCR abundance differed between naive and memory cells.

The beta constant-region primer was an equimolar mix of two oligonucleotides covering TRBC1 and TRBC2. The ligated cDNA underwent four PCR rounds using SP2 and nested alpha and beta constant-region primers. TCRdb recomputed calls from the UMI-ligation and nested PCR reads with MiXCR, one row per CDR3 protein. The table includes over 110,000 distinct CDR3 sequences, approximately 21% detected once. Alpha and beta libraries were amplified separately from the second PCR onward. This sequence originates from a human donor in good health. The sequenced material came from naive CD8+ T cells from blood.

CDR3 DNA sequence: TGTGCCAGCAGTCCGTATTCCTCCCTTAACACTGAAGCTTTCTTT. It encodes CASSPYSSLNTEAFF. J is TRBJ1-1 and V is TRBV27, with unresolved D. CDR1 and CDR2 from the germline V gene are MNHEY and SMNVEV (reference sequence). CDR3 length: 15 residues. The V and J ends lost 5 bases and 2 bases respectively, with 15 bases between them.